A single TCR beta chain is shown here with its context. Its target is unknown. The data were obtained in a study of Graves' ophthalmopathy and Graves' hyperthyroidism. At the level of the study: The collection of peripheral blood took place at initial diagnosis, before any treatment. Study observations and caveats: Progression of ophthalmopathy was predicted by the model with roughly 71% sensitivity and less than 85% specificity.

Trimming removed 5 bases from V and 0 bases from J, with 13 bases in between. The CDR3 length is 15 residues. Germline loops: CDR1 MNHNS, CDR2 SASEGT. Scientists amplified the TCR beta CDR3 regions from RNA transcripts. Following a first-round RT-PCR that used HTBI primers, a second-round multiplex PCR was carried out. TCRdb ran MiXCR on the multiplex PCR reads and lists one entry per CDR3 protein. The profile shows about 220,000 distinct CDR3 sequences, about 22% of them singletons. The chain recombines TRBV6-1 with TRBJ1-2, with D unclear. The TCR was taken from a woman aged 45-60 years with Graves' ophthalmopathy. Specimen: peripheral blood. The CDR3 coding sequence is TGTGCCAGCAGTACGAACAGCCCTACTAACTATGGCTACACCTTC. Translating gives CASSTNSPTNYGYTF.